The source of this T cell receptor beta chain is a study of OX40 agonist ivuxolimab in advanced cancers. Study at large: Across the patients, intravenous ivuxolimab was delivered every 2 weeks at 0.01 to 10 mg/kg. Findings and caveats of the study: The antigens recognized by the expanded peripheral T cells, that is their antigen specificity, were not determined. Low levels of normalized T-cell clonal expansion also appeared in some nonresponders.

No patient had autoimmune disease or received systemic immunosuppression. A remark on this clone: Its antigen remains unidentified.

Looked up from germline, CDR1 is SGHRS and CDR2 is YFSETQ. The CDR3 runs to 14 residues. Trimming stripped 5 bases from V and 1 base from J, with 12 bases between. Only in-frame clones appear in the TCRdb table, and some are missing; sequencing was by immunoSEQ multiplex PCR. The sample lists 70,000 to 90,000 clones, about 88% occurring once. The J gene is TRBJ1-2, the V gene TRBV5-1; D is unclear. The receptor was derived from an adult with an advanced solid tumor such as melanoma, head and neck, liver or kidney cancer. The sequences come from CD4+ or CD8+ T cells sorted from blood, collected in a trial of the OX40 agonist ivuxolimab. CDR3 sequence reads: CASRAQWDNYGYTF. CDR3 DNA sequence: TGCGCCAGCAGAGCCCAGTGGGATAACTATGGCTACACCTTC.